A selection of T cell receptor beta chains follows, all from one sample in a study of shared clonotypes between healthy human individuals. The assay was immunoSEQ multiplex PCR, and TCRdb's table has in-frame clones only and misses some. The repertoire holds about 1.1 million clones, roughly 77% seen once, with approximately 0.9% in the top ten. The sequenced material came from memory CD4+ T cells from PBMCs. These receptors were obtained from a young man in good health. Some clones in this sample may be carry-over from other donors' samples. The CDR3 runs from the conserved cysteine through the conserved F or W. Fields, in order: V gene, D gene, J gene, clone size, CDR3 DNA, CDR3 protein. A D gene is named only where the DNA matches it firmly. Clone sizes are given selectively: once, few, many, or a class where the clone is expanded.

TRBV7-2	NA	TRBJ1-1	NA	TGTGCCAGCAGCCTACCCCGGACATTTCTGACTGAAGCTTTCTTT	CASSLPRTFLTEAFF
TRBV4-3	TRBD2	TRBJ2-2	NA	TGCGCCAGCAGCCCCCGTATCATAGCGGGAGGGCCTAACGGGGAGCTGTTTTTT	CASSPRIIAGGPNGELFF
TRBV5-6	NA	TRBJ2-2	NA	TGTGCCAGCAGCTTGGTTACCAGCAACACCGGGGAGCTGTTTTTT	CASSLVTSNTGELFF
TRBV14	NA	TRBJ1-3	NA	TGTGCCAGCACCCAAAGACGGGGCACCATATATTTT	CASTQRRGTIYF
TRBV11-2	NA	TRBJ2-1	NA	TGTGCCAGCAGCCCTTGGGCTGTTTGGGGAGACAATGAGCAGTTCTTC	CASSPWAVWGDNEQFF
TRBV2	TRBD1	TRBJ1-5	NA	TGTGCCAGCAGTGTTGGACAGGGGAATCAGCCCCAGCATTTT	CASSVGQGNQPQHF
TRBV7-3	NA	TRBJ2-2	NA	TGTGCCAGCAGCTTAACGGTAGATCACGGGGAGCTGTTTTTT	CASSLTVDHGELFF
TRBV5-8	NA	TRBJ1-3	NA	TGTGCCAGCAGCCAAACACAGGGCTCTGGAAACACCATATATTTT	CASSQTQGSGNTIYF
TRBV28	NA	TRBJ2-3	NA	TGTGCCAGCAGTCTATGGACGCTGTTGGATCGGGATACGCAGTATTTT	CASSLWTLLDRDTQYF
TRBV9	NA	TRBJ2-1	NA	TGTGCCAGCAGCATTCACCCTAGGGGACTCGGATCTAGCAATGAGCAGTTCTTC	CASSIHPRGLGSSNEQFF
TRBV7-7	TRBD1	TRBJ2-7	NA	TGTGCCAGCAGCCCAACCGGGACAGGGGAGCAGTACTTC	CASSPTGTGEQYF
TRBV5-1	TRBD1	TRBJ1-4	NA	TGCGCCAGCAGCTGGGGACAGGGCAATAATGAAAAACTGTTTTTT	CASSWGQGNNEKLFF
TRBV7-8	TRBD2	TRBJ2-7	NA	TGTGCCAGCAGCTTAGGTCTAGCGGGACCCCCCTACGAGCAGTACTTC	CASSLGLAGPPYEQYF
TRBV15	NA	TRBJ1-5	once	TGTGCCACCAGCATAGGGGTCCAGCCCCAGCATTTT	CATSIGVQPQHF
TRBV28	NA	TRBJ1-2	once	TGTGCCAGCCGGCCGTCTGGCAGTTATGGCTACACCTTC	CASRPSGSYGYTF
TRBV5-1	NA	TRBJ2-5	NA	TGCGCCAGCAGCCCGGCTGAGGGGGGGTCTAAAATTCCGCGGACCCAGTACTTC	CASSPAEGGSKIPRTQYF
TRBV2	NA	TRBJ2-6	NA	TGTGCCAGCACACCGTATAGAGCCTCTGGGGCCAACGTCCTGACTTTC	CASTPYRASGANVLTF
TRBV28	NA	TRBJ1-5	NA	TGTGCCAGCAGTCAGGGTGGTTCGGGCAATCAGCCCCAGCATTTT	CASSQGGSGNQPQHF
TRBV11-1	TRBD2	TRBJ2-7	NA	TGTGCCAGCAGCCCTCTACTAGCGGGAGGACGGGAGCAGTACTTC	CASSPLLAGGREQYF
TRBV18	TRBD2	TRBJ2-1	NA	TGTGCCAGCTCACCTCTAGCGGAATCCTACAATGAGCAGTTCTTC	CASSPLAESYNEQFF
TRBV6-1	NA	TRBJ2-7	once	TGTGCCAGCATCCGAAGGCGGTCCTCCTACGAGCAGTACTTC	CASIRRRSSYEQYF
TRBV19	TRBD1	TRBJ1-1	NA	TGTGCCAGTAGAGACAGGGTGAACACTGAAGCTTTCTTT	CASRDRVNTEAFF
TRBV7-2	NA	TRBJ2-3	NA	TGTGCCAGCAGCTTCCGACCAAGGGGGCGGGATCGCACAGATACGCAGTATTTT	CASSFRPRGRDRTDTQYF
TRBV28	TRBD1	TRBJ2-1	NA	TGTGCCAGCAGTCCAGGGACAGGGGGGGGCAATGAGCAGTTCTTC	CASSPGTGGGNEQFF
TRBV28	TRBD2	TRBJ2-5	NA	TGTGCCAGCAAACCGACTAGCGGGAGATCTTGGGAGACCCAGTACTTC	CASKPTSGRSWETQYF